The 22 T cell receptor beta chains in this list originate from one sample, sequenced in a study of graft-versus-host responses after intestinal transplantation. The method was immunoSEQ multiplex PCR; TCRdb's version includes in-frame clones alone and lacks a portion of them. The sample carries around 92,000 clones, 86% recorded once. The source was PBMCs, collected 255 days after intestinal transplant. The receptors were gathered from a human patient who received an intestinal transplant, so some T cells may come from the graft donor.

This clone was seen only a few times. The rearrangement joins TRBV7-9 to TRBJ2-7, with 7 bases aligning to TRBD2. The CDR3 runs 14 residues. The V segment lost 5 bases and the J segment 10 bases; nucleotides outside the gene matches: 14. Germline-derived CDR1 and CDR2 are SEHNR and FQNEAQ (reference sequence). CDR3 residues: CASSATAGVREQYF. The CDR3 nucleotides are TGTGCCAGCAGCGCGACCGCGGGGGTACGGGAACAGTACTTC.

The V and J genes are TRBV27 and TRBJ1-6, with TRBD1 identical over 7 bases. CDR3 size: 15 residues. J lost 9 bases, V lost 6 bases, and 11 bases had no gene match. From germline, CDR1 is MNHEY and CDR2 SMNVEV (reference sequence). CDR3 residues: CASRSSVQGLSPLHF. In DNA form, the CDR3 reads TGTGCCAGCAGGTCGTCGGTACAGGGGCTTTCACCCCTCCACTTT.

This chain links TRBV4-1 with TRBJ1-2; D perhaps matches TRBD1 (5 bases). From germline, CDR1 is MGHRA and CDR2 YSYEKL. CDR3 length equals 14 residues. The V and J ends lost 4 bases and 2 bases respectively, with 11 bases between them. CDR3 region: CASSPAGANYGYTF. CDR3 in DNA: TGCGCCAGCAGCCCCGCCGGGGCGAACTATGGCTACACCTTC.

This chain links TRBV7-3 with TRBJ2-3; 11 bases fit TRBD2. This CDR3 is 17 amino acids long. Germline V gene data show CDR1 as SGHTA and CDR2 as FQGTGA. With 0 bases clipped from V and 2 bases from J, the junction kept 4 bases outside the gene matches. Here the CDR3 DNA reads TGTGCCAGCAGCTTAACCCCGACTAGCGGGAACACAGATACGCAGTATTTT. Protein: CASSLTPTSGNTDTQYF.

This chain joins TRBV6-5 and TRBJ1-5; no clear D. Germline loops: CDR1 MNHEY, CDR2 SVGAGI. The CDR3 runs to 14 residues. Trimming removed 5 bases from V and 4 bases from J, with 12 bases in between. CDR3 sequence reads: CASSPRPGNQPQHF. The CDR3 coding sequence is TGTGCCAGCAGTCCCCGACCTGGGAATCAGCCCCAGCATTTT.

The rearrangement joins TRBV25-1 to TRBJ2-7, with 9 bases identical to TRBD1. CDR3 length equals 15 residues. Germline V gene data show CDR1 as MGHDK and CDR2 as SYGVNS. Trimming removed 1 base from V and 6 bases from J; junction bases left unmatched: 7. The CDR3 DNA reads as TGTGCCAGCAGTGAATCAACGGACAGGGGAAGCGAGCAGTACTTC. Protein: CASSESTDRGSEQYF.

The rearrangement joins TRBV6-5 to TRBJ1-1; D perhaps matches TRBD1 (6 bases). Trimming cost V 8 bases and J 4 bases, with 14 bases left between them. This CDR3 region has 13 residues. Per germline, CDR1 MNHEY and CDR2 SVGAGI. The CDR3 reads CASGADRTTEAFF. The DNA of the CDR3 is TGTGCCAGCGGGGCGGACAGAACCACTGAAGCTTTCTTT.

Only a few counts were recorded for this clone. This chain connects TRBV19 to TRBJ1-5, with 10 positions matching TRBD1. Losses at the gene ends were 10 bases for V and 2 bases for J; bases not matched to a gene: 8. The CDR3 totals 15 residues. Germline V gene data show CDR1 as LNHDA and CDR2 as SQIVND (reference sequence). The CDR3 loop is CATETGTGGNQPQHF. The CDR3 DNA follows: TGTGCCACCGAAACCGGGACAGGGGGCAATCAGCCCCAGCATTTT.

This clone turned up a few times. This chain joins TRBV5-4 and TRBJ2-7; TRBD2 is a possible D gene (6 bases). V lost 7 bases and J lost 5, with 13 bases in between. This CDR3 spans 12 amino acids. Germline lookup yields CDR1 SGHNT and CDR2 YYREEE (reference sequence). The DNA of the CDR3 is TGTGCCAGCGGGCCGGGAGTGGACGAGCAGTACTTC. This codes for CASGPGVDEQYF.

The chain combines TRBV21-1 with TRBJ2-7; the table assigns TRBD2, which was not confirmed against the DNA. TRBV21-1 is a pseudogene. The CDR3 spans 16 residues. CDR3 sequence (DNA): TGTGCCAGCAGTAAAGGGGAGATAAACAGCTCCTACGAGCAGTACGTC. As protein: CASSKGEINSSYEQYV.

The V and J genes are TRBV28 and TRBJ2-5; D gene unclear. Trimming left V 6 bases short and J 5 bases short, with 16 bases between. The CDR3 sequence is 14 residues long. Germline V CDR1 and CDR2: MDHEN, SYDVKM. The CDR3 DNA sequence: TGTGCCAGCAGAATACTCCTCAGACCGGAGACCCAGTACTTC. It translates to CASRILLRPETQYF.

The chain employs TRBV7-2 and TRBJ2-7, with TRBD2 matching 9 bases. Trimming at V came to 1 base and at J to 0 bases, leaving 10 bases not matched to a gene. Looked up from germline, CDR1 is SGHTA and CDR2 is FQGNSA. This CDR3 contains 18 residues. CDR3 loop: CASSLVLASGVSSYEQYF. CDR3 nucleotides: TGTGCCAGCAGCTTAGTTTTGGCTAGCGGGGTCAGCTCCTACGAGCAGTACTTC.

V usage is TRBV4-1 and J usage is TRBJ2-7; TRBD1 is a possible D gene (6 bases). This CDR3 has 14 amino acids. Germline V CDR1 and CDR2: MGHRA, YSYEKL. V lost 0 bases to trimming and J lost 5 bases, with 11 bases between them. The CDR3 DNA reads as TGCGCCAGCAGCCAAGATCGTGCAGGGGACGAGCAGTACTTC. Protein: CASSQDRAGDEQYF.

CDR3 sequence: CASSLMETQYF. The CDR3 DNA reads TGTGCCAGCAGCTTAATGGAGACCCAGTACTTC. This chain links TRBV11-2 with TRBJ2-5; no definite D call. The CDR3 totals 11 residues. The V end was cut by 2 bases, the J end by 5 bases, with 3 bases between. CDR1 is SGHAT, CDR2 FQNNGV, per germline.

This rearrangement joins TRBV7-9 to TRBJ1-4; D gene ambiguous. The CDR3 consists of 12 residues. V dropped 5 bases and J dropped 8 bases, with 9 bases sitting between them. Germline CDR1 SEHNR, CDR2 FQNEAQ (reference sequence). In DNA form, the CDR3 reads TGTGCCAGCAGCCCCCGGGAAGAAAAACTGTTTTTT. Translating gives CASSPREEKLFF.

The V gene is TRBV4-1, the J gene TRBJ2-7; 7 bases are a match to TRBD2. The germline V gene encodes CDR1 MGHRA and CDR2 YSYEKL. The CDR3 sequence is 16 residues long. The V gene end was trimmed by 1 base and the J gene end by 3 bases; junction bases not matched to a gene: 9. DNA for the CDR3: TGCGCCAGCAGCCAAGTTAGCCGGGGGGATCTCTACGAGCAGTACTTC. Translating it yields CASSQVSRGDLYEQYF.

V and J are TRBV15 and TRBJ1-5; D remains ambiguous. The V end lost 1 base, the J end lost 2 bases, and 21 bases lay between the germline ends. CDR1 is LNHNV and CDR2 is YYDKDF in the germline V gene (reference sequence). The CDR3 has 19 amino acids. The CDR3 DNA sequence: TGTGCCACCAGCAGAGCAGCCCTTGCTAGGGCGAAAGGCAATCAGCCCCAGCATTTT. It yields the protein CATSRAALARAKGNQPQHF.

The chain combines TRBV28 with TRBJ1-4; 7 nucleotides line up with TRBD1. Germline V gene lookup returns CDR1 MDHEN and CDR2 SYDVKM. Unmatched junction bases numbered 11, after V lost 5 bases and J lost 5 bases. The CDR3 is made up of 16 amino acids. The CDR3 spells CASSAPSGQPNEKLFF. CDR3 nucleotide sequence: TGTGCCAGCAGTGCTCCCTCGGGACAGCCGAATGAAAAACTGTTTTTT.

The chain combines TRBV11-2 with TRBJ2-3; TRBD2 matches 10 bases. CDR1 and CDR2 from the germline V gene are SGHAT and FQNNGV. After removal of 3 bases from V and 2 bases from J, the junction contained 5 bases not matched to a gene. The CDR3 spans 16 residues. CDR3 DNA sequence: TGTGCCAGCAGCTTTAAACTAGCGGGATCCACAGATACGCAGTATTTT. Its translation: CASSFKLAGSTDTQYF.

The sample holds one count of this clone. The chain joins TRBV7-2 to TRBJ2-5; weak D call: TRBD2 (6 bases). V was cut by 5 bases and J by 5 bases, with 15 bases left in between. Germline CDR1 is SGHTA and CDR2 is FQGNSA. This CDR3 has 14 residues. DNA for the CDR3: TGTGCCAGCAGCCAACTGGCCGGAGGGGAGACCCAGTACTTC. Residues: CASSQLAGGETQYF.

This clone came up once. This chain joins TRBV6-5 and TRBJ2-5, with D possibly being TRBD1 or TRBD2 (6 bases each). V was clipped by 5 bases and J by 5 bases, with 9 bases between them. CDR1 and CDR2 (germline): MNHEY, SVGAGI. The CDR3 consists of 12 residues. The CDR3 sequence: CASSVGGETQYF. The CDR3 bases are TGTGCCAGCAGTGTAGGGGGGGAGACCCAGTACTTC.

This clone has just one count. This chain connects TRBV9 to TRBJ2-1; 9 positions match TRBD2. The CDR3 has 15 amino acids. CDR1 and CDR2 (germline): SGDLS, YYNGEE. Trimming took 0 bases from V and 6 from J; bases not matched to a gene: 4. The CDR3 coding sequence is TGTGCCAGCAGCGTAGTCCAGCGGGGGGCCAATGAGCAGTTCTTC. Amino acid sequence: CASSVVQRGANEQFF.